This T cell receptor beta chain was sequenced during a study of T cells in tumors after PD-1 blockade. Profiled with immunoSEQ multiplex PCR; TCRdb holds only in-frame clones, not every one. The table has 4,000 to 5,000 clones, about 63% seen once. Genomic DNA template from tumor biopsies or peripheral blood, 616 ng to 6,004 ng input. Germline loops: CDR1 LNHDA, CDR2 SQIVND (reference sequence). With 3 bases removed from V and 3 bases from J, the gap between germline ends came to 8 bases. This CDR3 has 13 residues. Study-wide findings and caveats: After therapy, most expanded exhausted CD8+ clones were absent pre-treatment, suggesting clonal replacement. Blood contained roughly 43% of the tumor's TCR clonotypes.

This clone was counted a few times. Its target is unknown. This receptor was taken from a human donor with basal cell carcinoma. The chain joins TRBV19 to TRBJ1-1; D unclear. The specimen comprised tumor tissue, sampled after anti-PD-1 treatment. Here the CDR3 reads CASSIQSHTEAFF. The CDR3 DNA sequence: TGTGCCAGTAGTATCCAATCTCACACTGAAGCTTTCTTT.